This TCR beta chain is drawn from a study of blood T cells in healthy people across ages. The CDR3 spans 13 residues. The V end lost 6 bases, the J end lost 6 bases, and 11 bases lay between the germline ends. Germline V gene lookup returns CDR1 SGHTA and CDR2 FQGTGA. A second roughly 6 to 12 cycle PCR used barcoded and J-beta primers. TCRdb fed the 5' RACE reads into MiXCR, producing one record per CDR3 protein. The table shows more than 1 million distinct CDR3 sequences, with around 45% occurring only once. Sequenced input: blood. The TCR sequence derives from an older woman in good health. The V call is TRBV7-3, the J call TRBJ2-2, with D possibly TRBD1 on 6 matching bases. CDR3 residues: CASSPGVSGELFF. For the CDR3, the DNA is TGTGCCAGCAGTCCAGGGGTATCCGGGGAGCTGTTTTTT.